This T cell receptor beta chain was sequenced for a study of T cells expressing NK-cell markers. General study results and limits: In more than five donors, dominant CD3+CD56+NKG2C+ clones formed roughly 1.0-7.5% of CD8+ cells.

With respect to this clonotype: The target antigen is unknown.

TCRdb re-called the 5' RACE reads, yielding one record per CDR3 amino acid sequence without DNA. The ten top clones account for 0.3% to 0.45%, within a sample of more than 250,000 distinct CDR3 sequences. This CDR3 is 14 amino acids long. Germline CDR1 and CDR2: DFQATT and SNEGSKA (reference sequence). The receptor's source is a man younger than 35 in good health. Sequencing was carried out using blood T cells: a sorted CD56 or NKG2C T cell subset, CD4+ or CD8+ T cells, or bulk PBMC T cells (not recorded which). V is TRBV20-1 and J is TRBJ2-1. Here the CDR3 reads CSARQPNTYNEQFF.